The clone carrying this T cell receptor beta chain showed up just a few times. TCRdb reanalysed the 5' RACE reads using MiXCR and keeps one entry per CDR3 protein. Altogether some 320,000 distinct CDR3 sequences are present, approximately 4.3% being singletons, with the ten largest covering approximately 19%. The entry originates in a study of T cells after yellow fever vaccination. The sample in question was PBMCs, obtained 15 days after the yellow fever booster vaccination. The sequence was collected from a man between 18 and 29 years old who received the YFV17D yellow fever vaccine.

CDR3 DNA sequence: TGTGCCAGCAGCCGCTGGGAGGGACTCACCGGGGAGCTGTTTTTT. Translated, it gives CASSRWEGLTGELFF. The V gene is TRBV12-3 or TRBV12-4, the J gene TRBJ2-2; the match to TRBD2 covers 7 bases. The CDR3 contains 15 residues. The junction had 8 bases not matched to a gene; V was cut back by 6 bases and J by 4 bases.